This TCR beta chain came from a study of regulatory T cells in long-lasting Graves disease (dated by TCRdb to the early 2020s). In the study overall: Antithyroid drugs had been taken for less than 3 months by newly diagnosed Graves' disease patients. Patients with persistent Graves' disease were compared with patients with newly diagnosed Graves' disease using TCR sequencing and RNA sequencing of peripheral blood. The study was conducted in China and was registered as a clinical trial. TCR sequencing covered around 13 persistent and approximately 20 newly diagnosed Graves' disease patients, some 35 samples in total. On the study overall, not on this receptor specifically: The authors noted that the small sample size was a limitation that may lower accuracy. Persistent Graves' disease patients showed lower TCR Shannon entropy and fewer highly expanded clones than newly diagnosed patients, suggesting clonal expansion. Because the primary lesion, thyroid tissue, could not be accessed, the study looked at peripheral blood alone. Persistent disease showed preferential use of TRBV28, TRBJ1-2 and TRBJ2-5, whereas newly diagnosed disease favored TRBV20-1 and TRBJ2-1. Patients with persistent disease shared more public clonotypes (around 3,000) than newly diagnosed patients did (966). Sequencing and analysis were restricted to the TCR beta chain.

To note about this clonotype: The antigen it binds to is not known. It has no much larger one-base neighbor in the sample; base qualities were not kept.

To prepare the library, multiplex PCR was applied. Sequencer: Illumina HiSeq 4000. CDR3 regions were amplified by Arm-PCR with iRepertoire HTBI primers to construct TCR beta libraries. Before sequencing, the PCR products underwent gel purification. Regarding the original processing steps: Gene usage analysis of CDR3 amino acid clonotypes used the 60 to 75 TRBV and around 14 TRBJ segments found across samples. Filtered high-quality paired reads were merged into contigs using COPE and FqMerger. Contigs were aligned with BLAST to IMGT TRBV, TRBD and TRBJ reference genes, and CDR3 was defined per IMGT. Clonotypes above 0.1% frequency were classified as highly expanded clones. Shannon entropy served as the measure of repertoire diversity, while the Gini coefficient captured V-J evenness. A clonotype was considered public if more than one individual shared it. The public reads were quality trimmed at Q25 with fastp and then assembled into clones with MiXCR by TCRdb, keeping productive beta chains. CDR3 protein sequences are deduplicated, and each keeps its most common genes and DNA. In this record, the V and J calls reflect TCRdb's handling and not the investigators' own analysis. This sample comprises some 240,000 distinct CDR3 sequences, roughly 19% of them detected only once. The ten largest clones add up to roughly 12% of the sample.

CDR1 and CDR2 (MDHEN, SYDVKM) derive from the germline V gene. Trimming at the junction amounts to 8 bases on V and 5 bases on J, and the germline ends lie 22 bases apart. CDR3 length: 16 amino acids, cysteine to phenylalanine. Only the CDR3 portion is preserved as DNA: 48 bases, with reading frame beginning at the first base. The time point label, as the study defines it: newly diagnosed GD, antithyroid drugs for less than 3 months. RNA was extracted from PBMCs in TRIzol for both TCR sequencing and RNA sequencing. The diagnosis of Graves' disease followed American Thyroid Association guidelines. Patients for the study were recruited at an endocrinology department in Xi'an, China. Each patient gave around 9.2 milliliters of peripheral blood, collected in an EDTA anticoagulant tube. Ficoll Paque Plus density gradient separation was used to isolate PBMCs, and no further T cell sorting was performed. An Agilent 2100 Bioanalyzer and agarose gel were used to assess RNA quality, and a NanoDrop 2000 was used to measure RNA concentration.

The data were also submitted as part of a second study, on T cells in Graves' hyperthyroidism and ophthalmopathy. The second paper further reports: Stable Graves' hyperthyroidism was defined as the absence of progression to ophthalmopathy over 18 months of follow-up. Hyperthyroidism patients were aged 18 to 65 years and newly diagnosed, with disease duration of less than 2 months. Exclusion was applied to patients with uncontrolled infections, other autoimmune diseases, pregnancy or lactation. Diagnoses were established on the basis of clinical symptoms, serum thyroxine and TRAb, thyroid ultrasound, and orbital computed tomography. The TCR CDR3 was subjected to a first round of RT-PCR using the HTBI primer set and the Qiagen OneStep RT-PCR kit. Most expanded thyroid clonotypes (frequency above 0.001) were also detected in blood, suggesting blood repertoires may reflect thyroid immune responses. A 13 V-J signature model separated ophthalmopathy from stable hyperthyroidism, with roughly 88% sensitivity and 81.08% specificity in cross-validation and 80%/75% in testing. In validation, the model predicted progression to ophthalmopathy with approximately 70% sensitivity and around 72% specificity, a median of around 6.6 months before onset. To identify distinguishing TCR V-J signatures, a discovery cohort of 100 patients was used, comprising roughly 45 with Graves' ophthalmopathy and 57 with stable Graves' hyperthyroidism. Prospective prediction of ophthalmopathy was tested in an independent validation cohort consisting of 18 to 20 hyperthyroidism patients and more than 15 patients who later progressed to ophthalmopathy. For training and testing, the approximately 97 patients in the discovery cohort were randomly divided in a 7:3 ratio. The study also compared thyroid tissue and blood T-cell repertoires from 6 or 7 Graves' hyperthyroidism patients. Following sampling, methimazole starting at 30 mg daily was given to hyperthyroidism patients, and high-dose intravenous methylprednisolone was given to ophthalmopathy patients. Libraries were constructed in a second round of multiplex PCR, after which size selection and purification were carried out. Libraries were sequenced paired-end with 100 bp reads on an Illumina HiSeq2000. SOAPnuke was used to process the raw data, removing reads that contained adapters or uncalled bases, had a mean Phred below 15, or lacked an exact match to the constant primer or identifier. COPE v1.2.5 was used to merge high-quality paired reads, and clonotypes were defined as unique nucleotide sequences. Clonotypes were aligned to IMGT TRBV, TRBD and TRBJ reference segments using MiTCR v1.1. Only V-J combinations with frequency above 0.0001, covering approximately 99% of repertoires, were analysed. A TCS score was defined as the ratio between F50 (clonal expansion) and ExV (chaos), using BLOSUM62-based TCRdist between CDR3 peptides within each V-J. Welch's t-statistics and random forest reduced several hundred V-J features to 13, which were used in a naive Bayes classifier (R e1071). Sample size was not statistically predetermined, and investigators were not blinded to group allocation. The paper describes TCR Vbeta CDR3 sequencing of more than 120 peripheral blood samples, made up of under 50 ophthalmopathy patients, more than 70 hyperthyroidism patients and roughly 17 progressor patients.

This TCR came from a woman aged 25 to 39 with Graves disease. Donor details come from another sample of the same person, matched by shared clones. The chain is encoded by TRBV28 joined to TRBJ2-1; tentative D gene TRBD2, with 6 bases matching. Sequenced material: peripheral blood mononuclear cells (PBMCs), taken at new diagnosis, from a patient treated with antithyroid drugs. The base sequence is TGTGCCAGCGGATACCCCCCCTCTTTAGCGGACAATGAGCAGTTCTTC. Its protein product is CASGYPPSLADNEQFF.